This T cell receptor (beta chain) was obtained from a study of T cells in Graves' hyperthyroidism and ophthalmopathy. Points from the study as a whole: Ophthalmopathy was identified by the model a median around 6.3 months ahead of onset.

Amplification targeted TCR beta CDR3 regions from RNA transcripts. Initially, a first-round RT-PCR of the TCR CDR3 employed the HTBI primer set. MiXCR, applied by TCRdb to the multiplex PCR reads, yields one record per CDR3 protein. The sample lists almost 250,000 distinct CDR3 sequences, around 25% occurring once. This clonotype has just a few counts. What it recognizes is unknown. Sequences were obtained from blood. This clonotype was sampled from a woman between 40 and 55 years old with Graves' ophthalmopathy.

CDR3 residues: CASSSQTRWDYEQYF. In nucleotides, the CDR3 is TGTGCCAGCAGTTCACAGACCCGGTGGGATTACGAGCAGTACTTC. The J gene is TRBJ2-7, the V gene TRBV28, with D hard to call. V dropped 4 bases and J dropped 4 bases, with 17 bases sitting between them. Germline loops: CDR1 MDHEN, CDR2 SYDVKM. The length of the CDR3 is 15 residues.